This record looks at one T cell receptor beta chain sequence and its context. Its target is not known. The CDR3 totals 13 residues. The germline CDR1 and CDR2 sequences are SQVTM and ANQGSEA. V shed 3 bases and J shed 5 bases, with 13 bases lying between them. This specimen comes from a study of response to subunit inactivated influenza vaccine. One entry per CDR3 protein results from TCRdb running MiXCR on the RT-PCR reads. The sample records roughly 160,000 distinct CDR3 sequences, approximately 11% being singletons. Broader study findings: Every seasonal influenza vaccination brings in few new T cells, the authors suggested.

The V call is TRBV29-1, the J call TRBJ1-2, with D possibly being TRBD1 (5 bases). The origin of this receptor is a man aged 45-69 years who received an inactivated influenza vaccine. The sample here was CD8+ T cells sorted from PBMCs, taken 23 to 25 months after vaccination. This chain's CDR3 is CSVDFGDRYGYTF. DNA of the CDR3: TGCAGCGTTGATTTCGGAGACAGATATGGCTACACCTTC.